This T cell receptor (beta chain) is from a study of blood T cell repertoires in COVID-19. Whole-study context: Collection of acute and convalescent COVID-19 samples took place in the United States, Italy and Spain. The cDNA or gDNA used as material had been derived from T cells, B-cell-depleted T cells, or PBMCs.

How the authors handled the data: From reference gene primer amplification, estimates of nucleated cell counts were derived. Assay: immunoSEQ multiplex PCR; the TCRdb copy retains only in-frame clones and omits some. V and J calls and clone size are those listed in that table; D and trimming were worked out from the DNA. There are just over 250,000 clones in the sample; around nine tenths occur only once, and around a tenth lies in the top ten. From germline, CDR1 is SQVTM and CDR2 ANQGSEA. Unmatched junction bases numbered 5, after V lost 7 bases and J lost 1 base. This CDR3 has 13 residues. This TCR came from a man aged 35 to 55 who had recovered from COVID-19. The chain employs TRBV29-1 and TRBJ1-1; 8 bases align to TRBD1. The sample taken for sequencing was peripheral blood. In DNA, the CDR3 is TGCAGCGCCCGGACAGGGACGAACACTGAAGCTTTCTTT. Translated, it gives CSARTGTNTEAFF. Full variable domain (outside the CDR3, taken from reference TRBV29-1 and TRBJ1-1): SAVISQKPSRDICQRGTSLTIQCQVDSQVTMMFWYRQQPGQSLTLIATANQGSEATYESGFVIDKFPISRPNLTFSTLTVSNMSPEDSSIYLCSARTGTNTEAFFGQGTRLTVV.